This TCR beta chain was recorded in a study of chemoradiotherapy in HPV16-positive cancers. Study outcomes and limitations: Candidate HPV-specific clones and E7-related TCR motifs grew in tumor during treatment.

Over chemoradiotherapy, repertoires were sampled more than once. Remarks on this clone: Its antigen is unknown.

The data were produced by immunoSEQ multiplex PCR, yet TCRdb's version contains in-frame clones alone and is incomplete. Counted here are fewer than 30,000 clones, roughly 94% occurring once; the ten biggest clones make up roughly 2.5%. This material was acquired from a patient who underwent chemoradiotherapy. This clonotype was obtained from a human donor with HPV-associated anogenital cancer.

CDR3 loop: CASSLGTGKALSGANVLTF. Here the CDR3 DNA reads TGTGCCAGCAGCCTAGGGACAGGGAAGGCCCTCTCTGGGGCCAACGTCCTGACTTTC. The J gene is TRBJ2-6, the V gene TRBV7-9; TRBD1 aligns across 9 bases. The CDR3 extends over 19 amino acids. V lost 5 bases and J lost 0; bases outside the gene matches: 11. CDR1 and CDR2 (germline): SEHNR, FQNEAQ (reference sequence).